Following are 11 T cell receptor beta chains from one sample sequenced in a study of T cells in Graves' hyperthyroidism and ophthalmopathy. Regions amplified from RNA transcripts were the TCR beta CDR3 regions. The TCR CDR3 was amplified in a first-round RT-PCR using the HTBI primer set. TCRdb reprocessed the multiplex PCR reads via MiXCR and lists one record per CDR3 protein. This sample has some 200,000 distinct CDR3 sequences, with 17% found just once. Sequencing was performed on blood. Every receptor here comes from a woman in her forties or fifties with Graves' hyperthyroidism.

The rearrangement uses TRBV29-1 and TRBJ2-1; the D is unclear. Trimming pared 3 bases from V and 0 bases from J, leaving 6 bases between. This CDR3 region has 13 residues. Germline V CDR1 and CDR2: SQVTM, ANQGSEA. Written as DNA, the CDR3 is TGCAGCGTTGATTTTAGCTCCTACAATGAGCAGTTCTTC. Amino acid sequence: CSVDFSSYNEQFF.

V usage is TRBV7-9 and J usage is TRBJ1-2; D call uncertain. The CDR3 covers 16 residues. Germline V gives CDR1 SEHNR, CDR2 FQNEAQ (reference sequence). V was shortened by 5 bases and J by 4 bases, with 20 bases between the two germline ends. DNA of the CDR3: TGTGCCAGCAGCCCCCTGTTTCCCCGGAGACGCTATGGCTACACCTTC. Residues: CASSPLFPRRRYGYTF.

On this clonotype: A much larger clone lies a single base off, so this may be a read error. The rearrangement joins TRBV6-9 to TRBJ2-5; unclear D gene. Deletions cut 3 bases from V and 5 bases from J, with 10 bases between. Germline lookup yields CDR1 MNHGY and CDR2 SVAAGI. The CDR3 is made up of 13 amino acids. This CDR3 is CASSYAAAETQYF. As DNA, the CDR3 is TGTGCCAGCAGTTACGCAGCCGCGGAGACCCAGTACTTC.

This clonotype showed up many times. The chain joins TRBV12-5 to TRBJ2-1, with 14 bases fitting TRBD2. Germline V gene lookup returns CDR1 LGHNT and CDR2 FRNRAP. V dropped 3 bases and J dropped 9; count of bases not matched to a gene: 13. This CDR3 comprises 18 residues. The CDR3 sequence: CASGFRLAGGPLRGEQFF. CDR3 DNA: TGTGCTAGTGGTTTTCGACTAGCGGGAGGGCCTTTGCGGGGTGAGCAGTTCTTC.

This clonotype was picked up many times. J is TRBJ1-2 and V is TRBV2; the D gene is possibly TRBD1 (5 bases). Germline V gives CDR1 SNHLY, CDR2 FYNNEI. The germline V and J ends were trimmed by 5 bases and 7 bases, with 17 bases remaining between them. CDR3 length equals 14 residues. The CDR3 is CASSLTDSLGGYTF. The CDR3 nucleotides read TGTGCCAGCAGTTTAACTGACAGCTTGGGTGGCTACACCTTC.

At least ten counts were recorded for this clonotype. The gene calls are TRBV20-1 and TRBJ2-7; 9 bases are shared with TRBD2. The germline V gene has CDR1 DFQATT and CDR2 SNEGSKA (reference sequence). The ends lost 2 bases at V and 5 bases at J; junction bases unmatched: 4. The CDR3 extends over 13 amino acids. The CDR3: CSARHGTSNEQYF. CDR3 DNA: TGCAGTGCTAGACACGGGACTAGCAACGAGCAGTACTTC.

This clonotype has ten or more counts. The CDR3 DNA sequence: TGTGCCAGCAGCACTACCTTAGCCCAGGGCAATCAGCCCCAGCATTTT. Its translation: CASSTTLAQGNQPQHF. The genes are TRBV12-3 or TRBV12-4 and TRBJ1-5; D remains unclear. The CDR3 length is 16 residues. V shed 6 bases and J shed 2 bases, with 17 bases lying between them.

Note on this clonotype: A much larger clone lies a single base off, so this may be a read error. CDR3 sequence reads: CASSGAVTYEQFF. CDR3 in DNA: TGTGCCAGCAGCGGGGCGGTTACCTACGAGCAGTTCTTC. This sequence joins TRBV9 and TRBJ2-7; no clear D gene. The assigned J gene may be wrong: the sequence end matches TRBJ2-1 better. The CDR3 is 13 amino acids. CDR1 is SGDLS and CDR2 is YYNGEE in the germline V gene.

In its sample, this clonotype was seen a few times. This chain links TRBV14 with TRBJ2-7; D is ambiguous. Germline CDR1 is SGHDN and CDR2 is FVKESK. The CDR3 sequence is 15 residues long. V was shortened by 1 base and J by 4 bases, with 14 bases between the two germline ends. CDR3 coding DNA: TGTGCCAGCAGCCAAGTTGGGTTAGCAGCATACGAGCAGTACTTC. This gives the protein CASSQVGLAAYEQYF.

This clonotype was seen repeatedly, ten times or more. The V and J genes are TRBV12-3 or TRBV12-4 and TRBJ2-3, with a weak D call TRBD1 (5 bases). This CDR3 is built from 14 residues. The V end lost 8 bases, the J end lost 4 bases, and 16 bases lay between the germline ends. The CDR3 region is CASGAGFASDTQYF. As DNA, the CDR3 is TGTGCCAGCGGGGCAGGGTTTGCCTCAGATACGCAGTATTTT.

This clonotype appeared many times. The chain has TRBV30 and TRBJ2-3; TRBD2 might be the D (6 bases). The CDR3 extends over 15 amino acids. Trimming left V 4 bases short and J 0 bases short, with 14 bases between. Germline loops: CDR1 GTSNPN, CDR2 SVGIG (reference sequence). The CDR3 is CAWNGKGTSTDTQYF. The CDR3 bases are TGTGCCTGGAATGGAAAGGGGACTAGCACAGATACGCAGTATTTT.